This passage covers 14 T cell receptor beta chains from one sample sequenced in a study of blood T cells in healthy people across ages. A second PCR, run for about 7 to 11 cycles, used a sample-barcoded 5' primer plus a J-beta primer mix. MiXCR, run by TCRdb on the 5' RACE reads, gives a single entry per CDR3 protein. The sample carries some 1.4 million distinct CDR3 sequences, around 39% recorded once. The sequencing sample was made of blood. The receptors shown here come from a woman under 30 in good health.

This clonotype turned up a few times. The chain is built from TRBV29-1 and TRBJ1-2; D remains ambiguous. Trimming stripped 1 base from V and 1 base from J, with 4 bases between. The CDR3 totals 12 residues. The germline CDR1 and CDR2 sequences are SQVTM and ANQGSEA. CDR3 DNA sequence: TGCAGCGTTGAAGCGGTTAACTATGGCTACACCTTC. It encodes CSVEAVNYGYTF.

V and J are TRBV18 and TRBJ1-1, with D hard to call. Germline V gene data show CDR1 as KGHSH and CDR2 as LQKENI. Trimming cost V 7 bases and J 5 bases, with 14 bases left between them. This CDR3 has 13 residues. The CDR3 loop reads CASCTDSRTEAFF. The CDR3 DNA reads as TGTGCCAGCTGTACTGATTCTAGGACTGAAGCTTTCTTT.

The rearrangement links TRBV7-6 to TRBJ1-1; possibly TRBD1 for D (6 bases). Trimming stripped 1 base from V and 7 bases from J, with 19 bases between. CDR3 length equals 16 residues. In germline, CDR1 is SGHVS, CDR2 FNYEAQ. The CDR3 loop reads CASSLGGQGTVSEAFF. The DNA of the CDR3 is TGTGCCAGCAGCTTAGGCGGGCAGGGGACGGTCAGTGAAGCTTTCTTT.

V usage is TRBV5-1 and J usage is TRBJ2-1; D uncertain. V was trimmed by 2 bases and J by 6 bases, leaving 15 bases between them. From germline, CDR1 is SGHRS and CDR2 YFSETQ. The CDR3 extends over 15 amino acids. The CDR3 spells CASSFETPARNEQFF. CDR3 DNA sequence: TGCGCCAGCAGCTTCGAGACCCCCGCCCGCAATGAGCAGTTCTTC.

The CDR3 protein is CSARGSDNEQFF. In DNA form, the CDR3 reads TGCAGTGCTAGGGGATCAGACAATGAGCAGTTCTTC. J is TRBJ2-1 and V is TRBV20-1, with unresolved D. Germline CDR1 reads DFQATT; CDR2 reads SNEGSKA (reference sequence). The ends were cut back, 3 bases at V and 5 bases at J, with 8 bases in the middle. The CDR3 runs to 12 residues.

The chain employs TRBV9 and TRBJ2-2; tentative D call: TRBD1 (5 bases). With 2 bases removed from V and 1 base from J, the gap between germline ends came to 6 bases. The length of the CDR3 is 14 residues. Germline V gene sequence: CDR1 SGDLS, CDR2 YYNGEE. This CDR3 is CASSVGQNTGELFF. The CDR3 DNA reads TGTGCCAGCAGCGTTGGACAGAACACCGGGGAGCTGTTTTTT.

The chain links TRBV5-8 to TRBJ1-1; 7 bases align to TRBD1. The CDR3 is 15 residues long. J lost 0 bases, V lost 5 bases, and 7 bases had no gene match. CDR1 is SGHTS and CDR2 is YDEGEE in the germline V gene. The CDR3 DNA is TGTGCCAGCAGACCCGGGACAGCATTGAACACTGAAGCTTTCTTT. This sequence encodes CASRPGTALNTEAFF.

This chain connects TRBV6-6 to TRBJ2-2, with a possible D match to TRBD2 (6 bases). Germline V gives CDR1 MNHNY, CDR2 SVGAGI (reference sequence). V was cut by 6 bases and J by 4 bases, with 9 bases left in between. This CDR3 is built from 13 residues. CDR3 sequence reads: CASSREPTGELFF. The CDR3, as DNA: TGTGCCAGCAGCCGGGAGCCCACCGGGGAGCTGTTTTTT.

A few counts support this clonotype. This chain connects TRBV7-9 to TRBJ1-2; 7 bases fit TRBD1. CDR3 size: 13 residues. The germline V gene has CDR1 SEHNR and CDR2 FQNEAQ (reference sequence). J gave up 7 bases and V 2 bases, and 4 bases lay outside the gene matches. CDR3 nucleotide sequence: TGTGCCAGCAGCTTACAGGGGGTCGGTGGCTACACCTTC. The encoded protein is CASSLQGVGGYTF.

The gene calls are TRBV6-6 and TRBJ2-7, with TRBD2 as a possible D gene (5 bases). This CDR3 contains 17 residues. Germline V gives CDR1 MNHNY, CDR2 SVGAGI (reference sequence). V shed 0 bases and J shed 0 bases, with 15 bases lying between them. The CDR3 loop reads CASSYSSGKGLSYEQYF. The CDR3 bases are TGTGCCAGCAGTTACTCTTCGGGGAAAGGTCTCTCCTACGAGCAGTACTTC.

The CDR3 nucleotides are TGTGCCAGCAGCCAAGCCGGGACTCCGACCTACGAGCAGTACTTC. Protein sequence: CASSQAGTPTYEQYF. V gene TRBV14 combines with J gene TRBJ2-7; the D gene is possibly TRBD2 (6 bases). CDR1 and CDR2 from the germline V gene are SGHDN and FVKESK. The CDR3 length is 15 residues. The V and J ends lost 1 base and 2 bases respectively, with 12 bases between them.

This clonotype was recorded many times. The chain recombines TRBV12-3 or TRBV12-4 with TRBJ2-7; D gene ambiguous. V shed 6 bases and J shed 3 bases, with 12 bases lying between them. The CDR3 length is 13 residues. CDR3 amino acids: CASSPSPFYEQYF. The CDR3 DNA is TGTGCCAGCAGCCCCTCACCTTTCTACGAGCAGTACTTC.

This clonotype was detected only a few times. The genes are TRBV10-3 and TRBJ2-7; maybe TRBD2 (5 bases). Germline CDR1 ENHRY, CDR2 SYGVKD. CDR3 length: 13 residues. V lost 7 bases to trimming and J lost 0 bases, with 10 bases between them. Written as DNA, the CDR3 is TGTGCCATCACCCGGGATCCCTCCTACGAGCAGTACTTC. Translating it yields CAITRDPSYEQYF.

The DNA of the CDR3 is TGTGCCAGCACCTCACTAGTTTCCTACGAGCAGTACTTC. This gives the protein CASTSLVSYEQYF. The chain joins TRBV12-3 or TRBV12-4 to TRBJ2-7, with D possibly TRBD2 on 5 matching bases. This CDR3 region has 13 residues. The ends were cut back, 7 bases at V and 1 base at J, with 11 bases in the middle.